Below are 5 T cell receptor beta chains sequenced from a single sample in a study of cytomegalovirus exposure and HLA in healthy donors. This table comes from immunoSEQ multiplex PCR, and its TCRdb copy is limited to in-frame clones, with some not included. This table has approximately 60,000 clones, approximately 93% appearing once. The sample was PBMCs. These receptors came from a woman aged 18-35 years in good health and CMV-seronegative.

CDR3 loop: CASRWGTPRDEQYF. In nucleotides, the CDR3 is TGTGCCAGCAGGTGGGGGACACCCCGCGACGAGCAGTACTTC. The rearrangement links TRBV6-1 to TRBJ2-7; tentative D call: TRBD1 (6 bases). Trimming stripped 6 bases from V and 5 bases from J, with 17 bases between. The CDR3 runs to 14 residues. The germline gives CDR1 MNHNS, CDR2 SASEGT.

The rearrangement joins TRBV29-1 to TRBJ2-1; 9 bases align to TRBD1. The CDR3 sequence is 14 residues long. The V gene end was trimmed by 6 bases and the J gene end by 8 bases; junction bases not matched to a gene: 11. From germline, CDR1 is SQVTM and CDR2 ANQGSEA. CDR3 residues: CSVDPGQGRYEQFF. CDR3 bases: TGCAGCGTCGACCCGGGACAGGGTCGTTATGAGCAGTTCTTC.

The CDR3 protein is CASTRGAIGELFF. CDR3 in DNA: TGTGCCAGCACCCGGGGGGCTATCGGGGAGCTGTTTTTT. The genes are TRBV6-1 and TRBJ2-2; TRBD2 might be the D (7 bases). CDR1 MNHNS and CDR2 SASEGT come from the germline V gene. The V and J ends lost 7 bases and 7 bases respectively, with 13 bases between them. The CDR3 length is 13 residues.

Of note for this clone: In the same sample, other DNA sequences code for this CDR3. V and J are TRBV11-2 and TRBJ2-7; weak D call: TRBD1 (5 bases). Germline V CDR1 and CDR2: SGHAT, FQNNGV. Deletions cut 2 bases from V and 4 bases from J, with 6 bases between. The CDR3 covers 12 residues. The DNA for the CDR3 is TGTGCCAGCAGCTTATCAGGGTACGAGCAGTACTTC. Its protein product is CASSLSGYEQYF.

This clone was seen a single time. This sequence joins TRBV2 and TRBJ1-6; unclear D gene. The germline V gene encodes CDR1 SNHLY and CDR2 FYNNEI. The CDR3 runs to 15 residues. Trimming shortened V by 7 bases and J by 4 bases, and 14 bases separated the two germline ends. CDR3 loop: CASTDSGVYNSPLHF. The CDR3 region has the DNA TGTGCCAGCACCGACTCGGGAGTGTATAATTCACCCCTCCACTTT.